A single T cell receptor beta chain is shown here with its context. What it recognizes is unknown. The sample is drawn from a study of cytomegalovirus exposure and HLA in healthy donors. The wider study: It was reported in a later analysis that the same platform had been used for the roughly 110 validation repertoires as for the approximately 700 first-cohort repertoires.

The CDR3 length is 16 residues. V gave up 5 bases and J gave up 4 bases; unmatched junction bases: 11. CDR1 is ENHRY, CDR2 SYGVKD, per germline. The method was immunoSEQ multiplex PCR; TCRdb's version includes in-frame clones alone and lacks a portion of them. The table records some 75,000 clones, 95% to 96% of them present only once. Study-level findings and limits: A list of more than 150 TCR beta chains associated with cytomegalovirus was given.

While the first cohort had around 700 subjects, the donors belonged to the separate validation cohort of over a hundred subjects. Sequenced: PBMCs. This receptor was obtained from a woman between 18 and 29 years old in good health and CMV-seronegative. The J gene is TRBJ2-7, the V gene TRBV10-3; TRBD2 matches at 10 bases. The CDR3 bases are TGTGCCATCAGTCCACCTGAAGCGGGAGGGCCTTACGAGCAGTACTTC. This sequence encodes CAISPPEAGGPYEQYF.